These 18 T cell receptor beta chains were sequenced from one sample in a study of OX40 agonist ivuxolimab in advanced cancers. TCRdb keeps only in-frame clones here, not all; method: immunoSEQ multiplex PCR. This sample has 90,000 to 100,000 clones, with roughly nine tenths found just once. The sample here was CD4+ or CD8+ T cells sorted from blood, taken in a trial of the OX40 agonist ivuxolimab. Receptors originate from an adult with an advanced solid tumor such as melanoma, head and neck, liver or kidney cancer.

The V gene is TRBV9, the J gene TRBJ2-7, with 8 bases lining up with TRBD2. Germline V gives CDR1 SGDLS, CDR2 YYNGEE. CDR3 length: 14 amino acids. Trimming cost V 3 bases and J 1 base; bases outside gene matches: 3. The CDR3 loop reads CASSALAESYEQYF. CDR3 coding DNA: TGTGCCAGCAGCGCACTAGCGGAATCCTACGAGCAGTACTTC. Full variable domain (rest looked up from reference TRBV9 and TRBJ2-7): DSGVTQTPKHLITATGQRVTLRCSPRSGDLSVYWYQQSLDQGLQFLIQYYNGEERAKGNILERFSAQQFPDLHSELNLSSLELGDSALYFCASSALAESYEQYFGPGTRLTVT.

This sequence joins TRBV7-2 and TRBJ1-5; no definite D call. The V and J ends lost 4 bases and 2 bases respectively, with 6 bases between them. The CDR3 sequence is 13 residues long. CDR1 is SGHTA, CDR2 FQGNSA, per germline. The DNA of the CDR3 is TGTGCCAGCAGCTCAAATCGCAATCAGCCCCAGCATTTT. This codes for CASSSNRNQPQHF.

The CDR3 region has the DNA TGTGCCAGCAGCTTAGGGGACAGAGCAAATGAAAAACTGTTTTTT. It translates to CASSLGDRANEKLFF. V and J are TRBV7-2 and TRBJ1-4, with 7 bases fitting TRBD1. CDR3 size: 15 residues. The ends lost 1 base at V and 5 bases at J; junction bases unmatched: 4. The germline V gene has CDR1 SGHTA and CDR2 FQGNSA.

The V and J genes are TRBV29-1 and TRBJ1-2; unclear D gene. This CDR3 has 13 residues. V lost 6 bases and J 4 bases, leaving 15 bases between the germline ends. The germline CDR1 and CDR2 sequences are SQVTM and ANQGSEA. The CDR3 nucleotides are TGCAGCGTGTCCCCGAGAGGCCTCTATGGCTACACCTTC. Amino acids: CSVSPRGLYGYTF.

The J gene is TRBJ2-1, the V gene TRBV20-1, with 10 bases aligning to TRBD2. The CDR3 is made up of 11 amino acids. The germline V gene encodes CDR1 DFQATT and CDR2 SNEGSKA (reference sequence). J was trimmed by 10 bases and V by 6 bases; bases with no gene match: 3. The CDR3 DNA is TGCAGTGCCCTGGGACTAGCGGAGCAGTTCTTC. This translates into CSALGLAEQFF.

V and J are TRBV5-1 and TRBJ1-1, with D possibly being TRBD1 (5 bases). The CDR3 is made up of 15 amino acids. V was clipped by 4 bases and J by 3 bases, with 16 bases between them. Germline CDR1 is SGHRS and CDR2 is YFSETQ. The CDR3 sequence: CASSIAGDGYTEAFF. CDR3 in DNA: TGCGCCAGCAGCATTGCGGGGGACGGATACACTGAAGCTTTCTTT.

The chain couples TRBV2 to TRBJ1-5; D is undetermined. The germline gives CDR1 SNHLY, CDR2 FYNNEI. The CDR3 contains 15 residues. The V and J ends lost 2 bases and 6 bases respectively, with 14 bases between them. CDR3 protein: CASSENVRALQPQHF. CDR3 DNA: TGTGCCAGCAGTGAAAACGTGAGGGCTCTTCAGCCCCAGCATTTT.

The chain links TRBV6-5 to TRBJ2-3; no clear D gene. Germline CDR1 MNHEY, CDR2 SVGAGI. Trimming pared 6 bases from V and 6 bases from J, leaving 7 bases between. The CDR3 runs to 11 residues. CDR3 amino acids: CASRQGDTQYF. CDR3 sequence (DNA): TGTGCCAGCAGACAAGGGGATACGCAGTATTTT.

The J gene is TRBJ2-3, the V gene TRBV7-9, with 7 nucleotides matching TRBD1. Trimming cost V 3 bases and J 1 base; bases outside gene matches: 1. The CDR3 consists of 14 residues. CDR1 and CDR2 from the germline V gene are SEHNR and FQNEAQ (reference sequence). The CDR3 DNA reads as TGTGCCAGCAGCTTCGGACAGGGCACAGATACGCAGTATTTT. Encoded protein: CASSFGQGTDTQYF.

This rearrangement joins TRBV7-3 to TRBJ1-1; 8 bases agree with TRBD1. Per the germline V gene, CDR1 is SGHTA and CDR2 is FQGTGA. CDR3 length equals 17 residues. With 5 bases clipped from V and 0 bases from J, the junction kept 11 bases outside the gene matches. CDR3 coding DNA: TGTGCCAGCAGCCCAACAGGGGGACGACCCTTGAACACTGAAGCTTTCTTT. This translates into CASSPTGGRPLNTEAFF.

V usage is TRBV14 and J usage is TRBJ1-1; D is unresolved. Germline-derived CDR1 and CDR2 are SGHDN and FVKESK. CDR3 length: 13 amino acids. Trimming removed 4 bases from V and 0 bases from J, with 6 bases in between. Written as DNA, the CDR3 is TGTGCCAGCAGCCGAGGGTTGAACACTGAAGCTTTCTTT. Its protein product is CASSRGLNTEAFF.

This chain uses TRBV5-6 with TRBJ2-7; D remains unclear. The CDR3 is 12 residues long. Germline CDR1 reads SGHDT; CDR2 reads YYEEEE. Trimming stripped 4 bases from V and 6 bases from J, with 11 bases between. In nucleotides, the CDR3 is TGTGCCAGCAGCCGGACGGGCCGCGAGCAGTACGTC. Translating it yields CASSRTGREQYV.

The genes are TRBV27 and TRBJ2-3; 8 positions match TRBD1. Per the germline V gene, CDR1 is MNHEY and CDR2 is SMNVEV (reference sequence). The junction had 10 bases not matched to a gene; V was cut back by 5 bases and J by 6 bases. The CDR3 contains 15 residues. The DNA of the CDR3 is TGTGCCAGCAGTCCGACAGGGGCGACAGGGGATACGCAGTATTTT. This codes for CASSPTGATGDTQYF.

This chain joins TRBV20-1 and TRBJ2-7; no clear D gene. Trimming took 3 bases from V and 3 from J, leaving 3 bases between them. Germline V CDR1 and CDR2: DFQATT, SNEGSKA (reference sequence). The CDR3 covers 10 residues. DNA of the CDR3: TGCAGTGCTAGGGGCTACGAGCAGTACTTC. This codes for CSARGYEQYF.

This clone was seen once. The chain has TRBV7-9 and TRBJ2-2, with D unclear. In germline, CDR1 is SEHNR, CDR2 FQNEAQ (reference sequence). Trimming stripped 2 bases from V and 7 bases from J, with 8 bases between. The CDR3 sequence is 13 residues long. The DNA for the CDR3 is TGTGCCAGCAGCTTACGTGGGGACGGGGAGCTGTTTTTT. Protein product: CASSLRGDGELFF.

This chain links TRBV5-6 with TRBJ1-1; D might be TRBD1 (5 bases). Germline values: CDR1 SGHDT, CDR2 YYEEEE. Trimming took 2 bases from V and 1 from J, leaving 15 bases between them. This CDR3 is 16 amino acids long. For the CDR3, the DNA is TGTGCCAGCAGCTTCGGGCCCTGGGGGACGAACACTGAAGCTTTCTTT. Protein product: CASSFGPWGTNTEAFF. The full variable domain, its missing parts supplied by reference TRBV5-6 and TRBJ1-1, is DAGVTQSPTHLIKTRGQQVTLRCSPKSGHDTVSWYQQALGQGPQFIFQYYEEEERQRGNFPDRFSGHQFPNYSSELNVNALLLGDSALYLCASSFGPWGTNTEAFFGQGTRLTVV.

The rearrangement joins TRBV7-9 to TRBJ1-2, with TRBD1 matching 7 bases. CDR3 length: 14 residues. V lost 3 bases and J lost 8; bases outside the gene matches: 9. Germline CDR1 reads SEHNR; CDR2 reads FQNEAQ (reference sequence). CDR3 loop: CASSLETGSGGYTF. CDR3 sequence (DNA): TGTGCCAGCAGCTTGGAGACAGGGAGCGGCGGCTACACCTTC.

The chain links TRBV10-3 to TRBJ2-7, with no clear D. Trimming pared 3 bases from V and 7 bases from J, leaving 7 bases between. Looked up from germline, CDR1 is ENHRY and CDR2 is SYGVKD. The CDR3 totals 11 residues. CDR3 bases: TGTGCCATCAGTGAAACAGTGGAGCAGTACTTC. This encodes CAISETVEQYF.